This T cell receptor beta chain was documented in a study of patients and donors after allogeneic stem cell transplantation. Trimming removed 6 bases from V and 0 bases from J; junction bases left unmatched: 4. Germline-derived CDR1 and CDR2 are DFQATT and SNEGSKA (reference sequence). CDR3 length: 14 residues. TCRdb redid the calling of the RT-PCR reads with MiXCR, one entry per CDR3 protein. The repertoire holds roughly 180,000 distinct CDR3 sequences, with about 40% as singletons. The chain has TRBV20-1 and TRBJ2-7; 11 nucleotides line up with TRBD2. The specimen was blood, either unsorted or a sorted T cell fraction (not recorded which). This sequence was found in a human donor who was either an allogeneic HSCT recipient or a stem cell or donor lymphocyte infusion donor (not recorded which). It is not recorded whose cells these are; they may come from a transplant donor. The chain's CDR3 is CSAPGTSGSYEQYF. The CDR3 DNA reads as TGCAGTGCCCCCGGGACTAGCGGCTCCTACGAGCAGTACTTC.